Described below is a single TCR beta chain sequence and its context. The data were obtained in a study of T cells after yellow fever vaccination. Trimming pared 4 bases from V and 11 bases from J, leaving 13 bases between. The CDR3 runs 12 residues. Germline V gene lookup returns CDR1 MNHEY and CDR2 SVGEGT. TCRdb reprocessed the 5' RACE reads via MiXCR and lists one record per CDR3 protein. The sample includes roughly 320,000 distinct CDR3 sequences, around 10% seen only once; the top ten take 3% to 3.5%. The sequence was obtained from a man younger than 35 who received the YFV17D yellow fever vaccine. The sequencing here drew on CD4+ T cells sorted from PBMCs, taken 45 days after the yellow fever booster vaccination. This chain connects TRBV6-2 or TRBV6-3 to TRBJ2-3; D not certain. The CDR3 nucleotides are TGTGCCAGCAGTTCCCTTGCCCGGGTGCAGTATTTT. As protein: CASSSLARVQYF.